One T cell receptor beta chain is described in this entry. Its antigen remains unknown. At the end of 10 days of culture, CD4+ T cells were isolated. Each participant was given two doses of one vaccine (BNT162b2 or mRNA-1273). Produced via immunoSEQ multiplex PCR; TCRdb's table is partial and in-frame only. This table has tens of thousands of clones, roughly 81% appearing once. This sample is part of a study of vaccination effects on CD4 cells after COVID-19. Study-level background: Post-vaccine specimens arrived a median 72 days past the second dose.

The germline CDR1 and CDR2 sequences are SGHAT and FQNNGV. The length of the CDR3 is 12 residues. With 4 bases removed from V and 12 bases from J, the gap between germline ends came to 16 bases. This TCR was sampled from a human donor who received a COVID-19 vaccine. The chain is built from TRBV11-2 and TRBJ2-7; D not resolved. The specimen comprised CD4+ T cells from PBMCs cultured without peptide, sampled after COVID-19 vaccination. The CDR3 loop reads CASSSQGQPGYV. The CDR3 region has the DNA TGTGCCAGCAGCTCACAAGGGCAGCCTGGGTACGTC.